Only a few counts were recorded for the clone carrying this T cell receptor (beta chain). As yet, its antigen is unknown. Universal primer sites and UMIs were introduced during 5'RACE template-switching synthesis of TCR cDNA. MiXCR, applied by TCRdb to the 5' RACE reads, yields one record per CDR3 protein. Of about 160,000 distinct CDR3 sequences listed, under 7.5% were seen once; the top ten hold more than 2%. The data stem from a study of T cells after yellow fever vaccination. On the study more broadly: Researchers used SMART-Seq v4 Ultra Low Input to prepare fractions that had low cell numbers.

This CDR3 region has 13 residues. Germline loops: CDR1 MNHEY, CDR2 SVGAGI. Trimming removed 6 bases at V and 0 bases at J, with 8 bases between. Broader study findings: It was a small share of clonotypes that appeared in both CD4 and CD8 compartments. Subsequent to the booster, the majority of primary-vaccination clones reappeared (approximately 95% CD4, more than 70% CD8).

V gene TRBV6-5 combines with J gene TRBJ2-5, with D unresolved. The material was CD4+ T cells sorted from PBMCs, obtained 5 to 6 days after the first yellow fever vaccination. The sequence was collected from a young man who received the YFV17D yellow fever vaccine. The CDR3 DNA sequence: TGTGCCAGCAGGGGGTCCCACCAAGAGACCCAGTACTTC. Protein sequence: CASRGSHQETQYF.